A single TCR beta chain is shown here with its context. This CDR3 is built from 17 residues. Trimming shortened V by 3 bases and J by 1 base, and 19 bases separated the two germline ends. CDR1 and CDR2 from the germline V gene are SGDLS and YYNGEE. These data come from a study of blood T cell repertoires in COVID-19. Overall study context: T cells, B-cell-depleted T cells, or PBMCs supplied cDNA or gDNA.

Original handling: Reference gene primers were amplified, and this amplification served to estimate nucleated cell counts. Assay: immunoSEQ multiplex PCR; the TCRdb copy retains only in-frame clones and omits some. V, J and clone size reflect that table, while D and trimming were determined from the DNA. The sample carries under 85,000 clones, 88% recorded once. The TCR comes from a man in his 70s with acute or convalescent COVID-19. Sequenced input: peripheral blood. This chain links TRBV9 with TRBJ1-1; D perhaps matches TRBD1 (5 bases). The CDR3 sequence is CASSAGRGEGRNTEAFF. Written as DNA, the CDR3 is TGTGCCAGCAGCGCCGGGCGGGGCGAGGGGAGGAACACTGAAGCTTTCTTT.